The clone carrying this T cell receptor (beta chain) was seen more than once but under ten times. Its target is unknown. Mismatch with germline at one junction end may stem from a read error. The CDR3 has 15 amino acids. Germline V CDR1 and CDR2: KGHSH, LQKENI. A 5'RACE template-switching step, the method used to make TCR cDNA, added a universal primer site and UMIs. TCRdb used MiXCR to reprocess the 5' RACE reads, holding one entry per CDR3 protein. The table lists about 510,000 distinct CDR3 sequences, 20% to 25% of them singletons. The data derive from a study of T cells after yellow fever vaccination. General study points: At around 96% for CD4 and about 87% for CD8, most primary-vaccination clones showed up again after the booster. The secondary response was weaker, and its peak arrived faster, on day 5 versus 15. A limited proportion of clonotypes was detected within both the CD4 and CD8 compartments.

The starting material was PBMCs, obtained more than 20 days after the first yellow fever vaccination. This chain joins TRBV18 and TRBJ1-2; 9 positions agree with TRBD1. The origin of this receptor is a man aged 18 to 30 who received the YFV17D yellow fever vaccine. DNA of the CDR3: TGTGCCAGCTCCCCACGACAGGGGGATAACTATGGCTACACCTTC. This sequence encodes CASSPRQGDNYGYTF. The full variable domain, with the rest looked up from reference TRBV18 and TRBJ1-2, is NAGVMQNPRHLVRRRGQEARLRCSPMKGHSHVYWYRQLPEEGLKFMVYLQKENIIDESGMPKERFSAEFPKEGPSILRIQQVVRGDSAAYFCASSPRQGDNYGYTFGSGTRLTVV.